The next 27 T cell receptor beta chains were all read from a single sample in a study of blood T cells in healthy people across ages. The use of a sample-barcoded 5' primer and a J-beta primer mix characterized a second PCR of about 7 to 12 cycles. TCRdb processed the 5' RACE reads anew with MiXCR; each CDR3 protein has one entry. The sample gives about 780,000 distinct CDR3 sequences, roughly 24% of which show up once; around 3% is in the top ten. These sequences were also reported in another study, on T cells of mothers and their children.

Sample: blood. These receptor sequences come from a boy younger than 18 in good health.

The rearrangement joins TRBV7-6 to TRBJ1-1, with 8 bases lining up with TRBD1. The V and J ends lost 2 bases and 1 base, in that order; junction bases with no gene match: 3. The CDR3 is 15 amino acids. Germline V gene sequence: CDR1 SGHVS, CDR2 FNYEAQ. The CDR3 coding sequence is TGTGCCAGCAGCTTACGACAGGGGTCGAACACTGAAGCTTTCTTT. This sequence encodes CASSLRQGSNTEAFF.

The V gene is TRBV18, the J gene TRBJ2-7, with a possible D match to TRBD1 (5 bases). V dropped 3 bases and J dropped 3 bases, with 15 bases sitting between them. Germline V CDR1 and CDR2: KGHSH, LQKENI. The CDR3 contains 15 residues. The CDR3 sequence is CASSPTQGTIYEQYF. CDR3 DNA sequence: TGTGCCAGCTCACCTACCCAGGGAACCATCTACGAGCAGTACTTC.

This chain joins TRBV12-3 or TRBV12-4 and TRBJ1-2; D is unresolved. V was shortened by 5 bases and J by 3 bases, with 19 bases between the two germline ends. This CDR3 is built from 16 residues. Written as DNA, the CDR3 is TGTGCCAGCAGTGTACCGGGTAGGGAGGATGACTATGGCTACACCTTC. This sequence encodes CASSVPGREDDYGYTF.

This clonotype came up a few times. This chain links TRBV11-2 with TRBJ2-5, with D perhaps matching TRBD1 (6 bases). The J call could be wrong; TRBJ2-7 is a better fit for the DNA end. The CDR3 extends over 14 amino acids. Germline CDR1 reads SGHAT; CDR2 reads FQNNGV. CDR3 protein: CASTPGAGEDEQYF. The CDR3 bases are TGTGCCAGCACCCCTGGGGCAGGGGAAGACGAGCAGTACTTC.

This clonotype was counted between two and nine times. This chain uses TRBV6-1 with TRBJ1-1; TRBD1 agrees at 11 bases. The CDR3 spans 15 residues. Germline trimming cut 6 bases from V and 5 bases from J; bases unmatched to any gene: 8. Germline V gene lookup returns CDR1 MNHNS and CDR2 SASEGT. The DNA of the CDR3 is TGTGCCAGCAGACCGGACAGGGGGCAATGGACTGAAGCTTTCTTT. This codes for CASRPDRGQWTEAFF.

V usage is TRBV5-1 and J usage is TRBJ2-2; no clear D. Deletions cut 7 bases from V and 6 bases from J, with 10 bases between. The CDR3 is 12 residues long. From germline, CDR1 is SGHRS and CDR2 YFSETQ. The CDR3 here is CASGRPAGELFF. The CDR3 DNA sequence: TGCGCCAGCGGACGTCCGGCCGGGGAGCTGTTTTTT.

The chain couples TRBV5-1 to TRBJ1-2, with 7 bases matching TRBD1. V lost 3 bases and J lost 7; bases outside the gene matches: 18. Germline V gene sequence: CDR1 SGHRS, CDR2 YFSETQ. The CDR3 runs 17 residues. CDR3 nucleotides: TGCGCCAGCAGCTCTCGAGGGGGCCTGTATGTTACGTTTGGCTACACCTTC. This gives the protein CASSSRGGLYVTFGYTF.

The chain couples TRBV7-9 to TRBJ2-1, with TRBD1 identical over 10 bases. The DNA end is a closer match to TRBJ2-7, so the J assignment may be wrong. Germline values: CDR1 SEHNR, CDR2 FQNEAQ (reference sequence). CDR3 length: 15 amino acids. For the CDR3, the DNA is TGTGCCAGCAGCTTTTCCGGACAGGGGGCCTACGAGCAGTACTTC. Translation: CASSFSGQGAYEQYF.

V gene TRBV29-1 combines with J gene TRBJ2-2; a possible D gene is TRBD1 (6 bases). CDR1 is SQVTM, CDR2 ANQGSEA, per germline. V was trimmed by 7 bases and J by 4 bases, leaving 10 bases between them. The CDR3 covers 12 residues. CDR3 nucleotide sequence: TGCAGCGGTACCAGGGGCACCGGGGAGCTGTTTTTT. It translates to CSGTRGTGELFF.

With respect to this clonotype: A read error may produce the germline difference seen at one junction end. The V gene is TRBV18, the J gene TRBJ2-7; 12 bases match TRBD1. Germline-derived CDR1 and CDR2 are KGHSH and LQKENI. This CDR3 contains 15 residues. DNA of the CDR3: TGTGCCAGCTCCGGTTTTGGGACAGGGGGCTACGAGCAGCACTTC. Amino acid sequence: CASSGFGTGGYEQHF.

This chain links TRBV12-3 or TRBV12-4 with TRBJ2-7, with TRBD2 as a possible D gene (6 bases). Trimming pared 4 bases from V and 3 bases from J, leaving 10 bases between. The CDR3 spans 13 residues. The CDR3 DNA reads TGTGCCAGCAGTTCGGGGGAATACTACGAGCAGTACTTC. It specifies CASSSGEYYEQYF.

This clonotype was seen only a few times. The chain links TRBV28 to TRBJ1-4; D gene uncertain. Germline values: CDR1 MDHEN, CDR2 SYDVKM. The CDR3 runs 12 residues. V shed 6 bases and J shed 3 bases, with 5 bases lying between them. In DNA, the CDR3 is TGTGCCAGCAGATTACCTAATGAAAAACTGTTTTTT. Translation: CASRLPNEKLFF.

CDR3 in DNA: TGTGCCAGCAGCTTATCTCAGGGGTTGGGGGAGCAGTACTTC. Its translation: CASSLSQGLGEQYF. The chain recombines TRBV7-2 with TRBJ2-7, with D perhaps TRBD1 (6 bases). The CDR3 contains 14 residues. Trimming shortened V by 2 bases and J by 7 bases, and 15 bases separated the two germline ends. The germline CDR1 and CDR2 sequences are SGHTA and FQGNSA.

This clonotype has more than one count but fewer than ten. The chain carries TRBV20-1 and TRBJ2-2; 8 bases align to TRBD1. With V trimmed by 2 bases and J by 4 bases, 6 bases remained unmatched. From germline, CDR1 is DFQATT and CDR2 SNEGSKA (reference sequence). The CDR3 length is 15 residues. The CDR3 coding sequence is TGCAGTGCTAGACCGACAGGGGTGGGCACCGGGGAGCTGTTTTTT. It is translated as CSARPTGVGTGELFF.

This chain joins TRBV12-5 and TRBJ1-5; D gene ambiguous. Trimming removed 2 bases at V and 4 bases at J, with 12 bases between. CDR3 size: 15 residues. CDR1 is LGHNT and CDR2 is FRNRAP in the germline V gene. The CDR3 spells CASGLSGPGNQPQHF. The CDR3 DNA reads TGTGCTAGTGGTTTGTCGGGTCCGGGGAATCAGCCCCAGCATTTT. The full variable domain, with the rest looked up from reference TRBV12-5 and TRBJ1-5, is DARVTQTPRHKVTEMGQEVTMRCQPILGHNTVFWYRQTMMQGLELLAYFRNRAPLDDSGMPKDRFSAEMPDATLATLKIQPSEPRDSAVYFCASGLSGPGNQPQHFGDGTRLSIL.

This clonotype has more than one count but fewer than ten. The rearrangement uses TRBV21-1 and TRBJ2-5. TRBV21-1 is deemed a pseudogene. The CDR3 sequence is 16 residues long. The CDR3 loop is CASSKAPTSNQETQYF. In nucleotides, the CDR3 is TGTGCCAGCAGCAAAGCACCGACAAGTAACCAAGAGACCCAGTACTTC.

CDR3 protein: CASSIISPDTRMRYGYTF. CDR3 DNA: TGTGCCAGTAGTATTATATCCCCGGACACCCGTATGAGATATGGCTACACCTTC. The gene calls are TRBV19 and TRBJ1-2; a possible D gene is TRBD1 (5 bases). Germline V lookup: CDR1 LNHDA, CDR2 SQIVND (reference sequence). CDR3 size: 18 residues. Trimming left V 3 bases short and J 5 bases short, with 25 bases between.

For the CDR3, the DNA is TGTGCCAGCAGCCCCGAGACACGGGGTGGACCTGAAGCTTTCTTT. Translating it yields CASSPETRGGPEAFF. The rearrangement links TRBV7-9 to TRBJ1-1; no reliable D call. Germline loops: CDR1 SEHNR, CDR2 FQNEAQ (reference sequence). Trimming shortened V by 5 bases and J by 6 bases, and 19 bases separated the two germline ends. The CDR3 has 15 residues.

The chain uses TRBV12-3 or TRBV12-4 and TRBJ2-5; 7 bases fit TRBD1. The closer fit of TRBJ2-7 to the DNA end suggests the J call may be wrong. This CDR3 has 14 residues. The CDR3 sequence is CASSFTGVVGEQYF. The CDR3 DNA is TGTGCCAGCAGTTTTACAGGGGTGGTGGGCGAGCAGTACTTC.

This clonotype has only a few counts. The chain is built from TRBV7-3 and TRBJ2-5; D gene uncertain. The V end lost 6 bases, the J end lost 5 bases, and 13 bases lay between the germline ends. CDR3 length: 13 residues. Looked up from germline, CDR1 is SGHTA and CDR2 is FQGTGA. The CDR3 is CASSSSLSETQYF. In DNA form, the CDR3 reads TGTGCCAGCAGTTCCTCCCTTAGCGAGACCCAGTACTTC.

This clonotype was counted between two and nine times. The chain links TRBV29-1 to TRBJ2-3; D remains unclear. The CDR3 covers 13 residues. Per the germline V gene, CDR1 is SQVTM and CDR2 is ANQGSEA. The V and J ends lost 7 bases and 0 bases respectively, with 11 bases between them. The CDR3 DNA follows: TGCAGCGGGGCCCTTAGGAGCACAGATACGCAGTATTTT. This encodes CSGALRSTDTQYF.

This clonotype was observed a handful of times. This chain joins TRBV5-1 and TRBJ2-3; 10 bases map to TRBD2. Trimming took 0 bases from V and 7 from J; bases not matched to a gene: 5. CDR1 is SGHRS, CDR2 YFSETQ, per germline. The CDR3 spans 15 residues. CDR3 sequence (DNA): TGCGCCAGCAGCTTGGGTCTAGCGGGGGCCAATACGCAGTATTTT. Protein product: CASSLGLAGANTQYF. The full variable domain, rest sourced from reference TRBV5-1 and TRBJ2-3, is KAGVTQTPRYLIKTRGQQVTLSCSPISGHRSVSWYQQTPGQGLQFLFEYFSETQRNKGNFPGRFSGRQFSNSRSEMNVSTLELGDSALYLCASSLGLAGANTQYFGPGTRLTVL.

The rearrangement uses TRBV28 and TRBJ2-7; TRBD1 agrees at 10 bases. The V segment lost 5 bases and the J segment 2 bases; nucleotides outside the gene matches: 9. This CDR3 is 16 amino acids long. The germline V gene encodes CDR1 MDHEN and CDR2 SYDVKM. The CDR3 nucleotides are TGTGCCAGCAGTAGGGGACAGGGGATCTTTCCCTACGAGCAGTACTTC. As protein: CASSRGQGIFPYEQYF.

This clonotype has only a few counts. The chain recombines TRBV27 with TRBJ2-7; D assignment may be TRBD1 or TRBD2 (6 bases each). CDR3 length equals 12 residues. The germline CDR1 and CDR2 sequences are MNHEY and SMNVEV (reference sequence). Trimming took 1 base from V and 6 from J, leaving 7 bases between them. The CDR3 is CASSLWGAEQYF. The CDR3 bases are TGTGCCAGCAGTTTATGGGGGGCCGAGCAGTACTTC.

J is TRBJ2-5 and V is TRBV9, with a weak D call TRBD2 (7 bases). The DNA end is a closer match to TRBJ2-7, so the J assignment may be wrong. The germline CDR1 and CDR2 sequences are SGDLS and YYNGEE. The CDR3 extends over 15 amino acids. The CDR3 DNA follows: TGTGCCAGCAGCGTAGGGTCCGGGGGGCCCTACGAGCAGTACTTC. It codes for CASSVGSGGPYEQYF.

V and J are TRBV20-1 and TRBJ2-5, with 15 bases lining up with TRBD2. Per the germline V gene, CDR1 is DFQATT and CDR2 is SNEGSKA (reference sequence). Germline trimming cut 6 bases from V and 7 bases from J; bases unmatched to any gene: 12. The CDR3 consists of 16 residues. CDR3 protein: CSATGTSGGPPGTQYF. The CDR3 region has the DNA TGCAGTGCAACCGGGACTAGCGGGGGGCCCCCTGGGACCCAGTACTTC.

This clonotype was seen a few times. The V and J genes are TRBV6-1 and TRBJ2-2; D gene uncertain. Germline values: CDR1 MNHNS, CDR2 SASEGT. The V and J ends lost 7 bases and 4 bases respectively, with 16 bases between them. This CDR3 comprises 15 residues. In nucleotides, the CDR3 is TGTGCCAGCACCCCCCTAGTGGAAGGCACCGGGGAGCTGTTTTTT. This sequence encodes CASTPLVEGTGELFF.